These T cell receptor beta chains were read from a single sample in a study of sequential checkpoint blockade in melanoma. Clones were sequenced by immunoSEQ multiplex PCR, and TCRdb holds only the in-frame ones, with some missing. This table holds more than 10,000 clones, 25% to 30% found once. Source: tumor tissue (inferred from file names), taken from a patient given nivolumab and ipilimumab in sequence. The receptors come from a human donor with melanoma. CDR3s include the opening cysteine and the closing phenylalanine or tryptophan. The D gene is left open where the match is weak. Expanded clones are given a class, and other clones once, few, many or no size at all.

clone size,J gene,D gene,V gene,CDR3 protein,CDR3 DNA
once,TRBJ2-7,TRBD2,TRBV5-1,CASRPAGYTISYEQYF,TGCGCCAGCAGGCCAGCGGGGTACACGATCTCCTACGAGCAGTACTTC
medium-sized,TRBJ2-1,.,TRBV28,CASSTGTSNYNEQFF,TGTGCCAGCAGCACCGGGACTTCTAACTACAATGAGCAGTTCTTC
.,TRBJ2-7,TRBD1,TRBV28,CASRTPSGTGGHEQYF,TGTGCCAGCAGAACGCCGTCCGGGACAGGGGGCCACGAGCAGTACTTC
few,TRBJ2-5,.,TRBV28,CASSSPAQRWGDETQYF,TGTGCCAGCAGTTCCCCGGCCCAGCGGTGGGGGGATGAGACCCAGTACTTC
.,TRBJ2-5,.,TRBV6-8,CASSYAEQETQYF,TGTGCCAGCAGTTATGCTGAGCAGGAGACCCAGTACTTC
many,TRBJ2-4,TRBD2,TRBV6-8,CASRWTSGTGANIQYF,TGTGCCAGCAGATGGACTAGCGGGACTGGGGCAAACATTCAGTACTTC
.,TRBJ2-1,TRBD1,TRBV6-8,CASASGQGALGEQFF,TGTGCCAGCGCATCGGGACAGGGGGCGCTTGGGGAGCAGTTCTTC
few,TRBJ2-5,.,TRBV11-3,CASSTRTGRETQYF,TGTGCCAGCAGCACTCGGACGGGGCGGGAGACCCAGTACTTC
.,TRBJ2-2,.,TRBV19,CASSDPNTGELFF,TGTGCCAGTAGTGACCCGAACACCGGGGAGCTGTTTTTT
.,TRBJ2-7,TRBD2,TRBV29-1,CSVEVRLAGGIYEQYF,TGCAGCGTTGAAGTTAGGCTAGCGGGAGGTATTTACGAGCAGTACTTC
few,TRBJ2-2,.,TRBV29-1,CSATQSPGELFF,TGCAGCGCCACGCAGAGTCCCGGGGAGCTGTTTTTT
many,TRBJ2-3,.,TRBV11-3,CASSLRGSDDIFTDTQYF,TGTGCCAGCAGCTTAAGGGGGTCTGACGACATATTCACAGATACGCAGTATTTT
.,TRBJ2-1,TRBD1,TRBV5-1,CASSSAGGYNEQFF,TGCGCCAGCAGCTCGGCAGGGGGCTACAATGAGCAGTTCTTC
few,TRBJ2-3,TRBD2,TRBV7-6,CASSAGLAGGADTQYF,TGTGCCAGCAGCGCAGGACTAGCGGGAGGGGCAGATACGCAGTATTTT
.,TRBJ1-1,TRBD1,TRBV25-1,CASSGDRMNTEAFF,TGTGCCAGCAGTGGGGACAGAATGAACACTGAAGCTTTCTTT
medium-sized,TRBJ1-2,.,TRBV10-2,CASSESAGGGGYTF,TGCGCCAGCAGTGAGTCCGCGGGGGGAGGTGGCTACACCTTC
.,TRBJ1-1,TRBD1,TRBV6-8,CASRQGQGNTEAFF,TGTGCCAGCAGACAGGGACAGGGGAACACTGAAGCTTTCTTT
.,TRBJ2-1,TRBD2,TRBV11-3,CASSLNSASGSRRNEQFF,TGTGCCAGCAGCTTGAACTCGGCTAGCGGGAGTAGAAGAAATGAGCAGTTCTTC
few,TRBJ2-1,TRBD2,TRBV6-8,CASSILAGAYNEQFF,TGTGCCAGCAGTATCCTAGCGGGAGCATACAATGAGCAGTTCTTC
many,TRBJ2-7,.,TRBV11-3,CASSFTTLGGEQYF,TGTGCCAGCAGCTTTACCACCTTGGGTGGAGAGCAGTACTTC
.,TRBJ2-1,.,TRBV6-8,CAISVRDSTVNEQFF,TGTGCCATCAGCGTTCGGGACTCCACAGTCAATGAGCAGTTCTTC
.,TRBJ2-6,.,TRBV6-8,CASSPRDLEASGANVLTF,TGTGCCAGCAGTCCCCGGGACCTAGAAGCCTCTGGGGCCAACGTCCTGACTTTC
few,TRBJ2-1,.,TRBV11-1,CARSLLPRQARGHEQFF,TGTGCCAGAAGCCTCTTACCCCGACAGGCACGGGGGCATGAGCAGTTCTTC
few,TRBJ2-5,.,TRBV11-3,CASSLLRGQQETQYF,TGTGCCAGCAGCTTATTACGGGGGCAACAAGAGACCCAGTACTTC
few,TRBJ1-5,TRBD1,TRBV6-8,CASSYNRGSDQPQHF,TGTGCCAGCAGTTACAACAGGGGGAGCGATCAGCCCCAGCATTTT
many,TRBJ2-5,TRBD1,TRBV9,CASGGQGRSETQYF,TGTGCCAGCGGGGGACAGGGCCGATCAGAGACCCAGTACTTC
.,TRBJ1-2,.,TRBV25-1,CASSGIAYSYGYTF,TGTGCCAGCAGTGGAATAGCCTATAGCTATGGCTACACCTTC
.,TRBJ2-7,.,TRBV9,CASGWTSGTNEQYF,TGTGCCAGCGGGTGGACAAGCGGCACTAACGAGCAGTACTTC
.,TRBJ2-5,.,TRBV11-3,CASSPLGPSPVQETQYF,TGTGCCAGCAGCCCCTTAGGTCCCTCTCCCGTACAAGAGACCCAGTACTTC
.,TRBJ2-3,TRBD2,TRBV11-3,CASSLSGWSGRITDTQYF,TGTGCCAGCAGCTTAAGTGGGTGGAGCGGGAGGATAACAGATACGCAGTATTTT
few,TRBJ1-4,TRBD1,TRBV29-1,CSGRTGANEKLFF,TGCAGCGGGAGGACAGGTGCTAATGAAAAACTGTTTTTT
.,TRBJ1-4,.,TRBV28,CASSLDRATNEKLFF,TGTGCCAGCAGCCTTGACCGAGCAACTAATGAAAAACTGTTTTTT
few,TRBJ2-7,.,TRBV7-5,CASSSLPGTGIPYEQYF,TGTGCCAGCAGCTCCCTCCCCGGGACAGGGATCCCCTACGAGCAGTACTTC
few,TRBJ2-3,TRBD2,TRBV5-1,CASSLEMAGGADTQYF,TGCGCCAGCAGCCTGGAAATGGCCGGGGGGGCAGATACGCAGTATTTT
few,TRBJ1-2,.,TRBV9,CASSSTRDTNYGYTF,TGTGCCAGCAGCTCCACCCGGGACACCAACTATGGCTACACCTTC
once,TRBJ2-3,TRBD1,TRBV28,CASSFRGRREYF,TGTGCCAGCAGTTTCAGGGGGCGTAGGGAGTATTTT
few,TRBJ1-1,.,TRBV7-1,CASSLGANTEAFF,TGTGCCAGCAGCTTAGGAGCGAACACTGAAGCTTTCTTT
many,TRBJ1-4,TRBD1,TRBV11-3,CASSPTGANEKLFF,TGTGCCAGCAGCCCTACAGGGGCTAATGAAAAACTGTTTTTT
.,TRBJ1-3,.,TRBV4-1,CASSAGGSGNTIYF,TGCGCCAGCAGCGCCGGGGGCTCTGGAAACACCATATATTTT
few,TRBJ2-7,TRBD1,TRBV11-3,CASSSGTGPYEQYF,TGTGCCAGCAGCTCGGGGACAGGCCCCTACGAGCAGTACTTC
.,TRBJ2-1,TRBD2,TRBV5-1,CASTSGSSYNEQFF,TGCGCCAGCACTAGCGGGAGCTCCTACAATGAGCAGTTCTTC
few,TRBJ2-1,.,TRBV2,CASSVDSPSYNEQFF,TGTGCCAGCAGTGTGGACTCGCCGTCCTACAATGAGCAGTTCTTC
.,TRBJ1-4,.,TRBV25-1,CASSHPGPLSEKLFF,TGTGCCAGCAGCCATCCCGGGCCTCTAAGTGAAAAACTGTTTTTT
.,TRBJ2-6,.,TRBV11-3,CASSSTRNPSPPGGANVLTF,TGTGCCAGCAGCTCCACAAGGAACCCATCCCCGCCCGGTGGGGCCAACGTCCTGACTTTC
few,TRBJ1-6,TRBD1,TRBV9,CASIPGGRRSPLHF,TGTGCCAGCATTCCAGGGGGCAGGAGGTCACCCCTCCACTTT
.,TRBJ2-7,.,TRBV28,CASSGPRGAAYEQYF,TGTGCCAGCAGTGGCCCCCGTGGAGCGGCCTACGAGCAGTACTTC
.,TRBJ2-3,.,TRBV29-1,CSVQGGVGDTQYF,TGCAGTGTACAGGGAGGGGTGGGAGATACGCAGTATTTT
few,TRBJ2-1,TRBD2,TRBV11-3,CASSYAGTSGRVSEQFF,TGTGCCAGCAGCTATGCCGGGACTAGCGGGAGAGTCAGTGAGCAGTTCTTC
.,TRBJ2-5,TRBD2,TRBV11-3,CASSPGVAGAQETQYF,TGTGCCAGCAGCCCGGGCGTAGCGGGAGCTCAAGAGACCCAGTACTTC
medium-sized,TRBJ2-3,.,TRBV12-2,CASRLGGYRASTDTQYF,TGTGCAAGTCGCTTAGGAGGGTACAGGGCTAGCACAGATACGCAGTATTTT
.,TRBJ2-1,TRBD2,TRBV6-8,CAISGLAGTDEQFF,TGTGCCATCAGTGGTCTAGCGGGAACGGATGAGCAGTTCTTC
.,TRBJ2-1,TRBD2,TRBV18,CASSPPGVWTSGGNEQFF,TGTGCCAGCTCACCACCGGGTGTTTGGACTAGCGGGGGGAATGAGCAGTTCTTC
.,TRBJ1-3,TRBD1,TRBV18,CASSRDRPSSGNTIYF,TGTGCCAGCTCACGGGACAGGCCAAGCTCTGGAAACACCATATATTTT
.,TRBJ2-1,.,TRBV15,CATSRDSSRVATYNEQFF,TGTGCCACCAGCAGAGATTCTTCGCGAGTAGCAACGTACAATGAGCAGTTCTTC
many,TRBJ2-1,TRBD2,TRBV11-3,CASSLGSASGSNNEQFF,TGTGCCAGCAGCTTGGGTTCGGCTAGCGGGTCCAACAATGAGCAGTTCTTC
few,TRBJ1-2,.,TRBV9,CASSNLDRLGYTF,TGTGCCAGCAGCAATCTCGACAGGCTGGGCTACACCTTC
medium-sized,TRBJ2-1,TRBD2,TRBV15,CATSSPGLALNYNEQFF,TGTGCCACCAGCAGCCCGGGACTAGCGCTCAACTACAATGAGCAGTTCTTC
.,TRBJ1-1,TRBD1,TRBV6-8,CASSRDRVSTEAFF,TGTGCCAGCAGTCGGGACAGGGTGAGCACTGAAGCTTTCTTT
.,TRBJ1-5,.,TRBV28,CASSPIWGDQPQHF,TGTGCCAGCAGCCCCATCTGGGGAGATCAGCCCCAGCATTTT